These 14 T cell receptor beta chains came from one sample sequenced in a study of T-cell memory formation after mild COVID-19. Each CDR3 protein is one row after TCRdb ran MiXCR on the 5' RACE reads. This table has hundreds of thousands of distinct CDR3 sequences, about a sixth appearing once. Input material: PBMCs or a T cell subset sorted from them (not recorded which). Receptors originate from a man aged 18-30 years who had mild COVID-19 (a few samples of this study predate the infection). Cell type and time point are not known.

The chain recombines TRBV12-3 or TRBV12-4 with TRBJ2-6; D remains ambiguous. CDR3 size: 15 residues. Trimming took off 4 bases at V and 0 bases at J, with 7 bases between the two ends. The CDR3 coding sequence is TGTGCCAGCAGTTGGGCCAGCTCTGGGGCCAACGTCCTGACTTTC. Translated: CASSWASSGANVLTF.

CDR3: CASSYFGTPNYEQYF. The CDR3 DNA sequence: TGTGCCAGCAGTTATTTCGGGACACCCAACTACGAGCAGTACTTC. The chain links TRBV6-2 or TRBV6-3 to TRBJ2-7, with a tentative D call TRBD1 (6 bases). CDR1 is MNHEY and CDR2 is SVGEGT in the germline V gene. The V and J ends lost 3 bases and 3 bases respectively, with 15 bases between them. The CDR3 is made up of 15 amino acids.

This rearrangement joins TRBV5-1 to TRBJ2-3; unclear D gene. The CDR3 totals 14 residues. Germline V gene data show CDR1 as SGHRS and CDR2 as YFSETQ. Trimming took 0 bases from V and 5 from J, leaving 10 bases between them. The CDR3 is CASSLAPVEDTQYF. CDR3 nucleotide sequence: TGCGCCAGCAGCTTGGCCCCGGTCGAAGATACGCAGTATTTT.

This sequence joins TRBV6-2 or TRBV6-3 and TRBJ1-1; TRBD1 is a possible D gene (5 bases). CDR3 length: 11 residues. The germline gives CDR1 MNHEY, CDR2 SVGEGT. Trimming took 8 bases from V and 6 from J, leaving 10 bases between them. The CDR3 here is CASGAGPEAFF. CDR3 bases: TGTGCCAGCGGCGCAGGGCCTGAAGCTTTCTTT.

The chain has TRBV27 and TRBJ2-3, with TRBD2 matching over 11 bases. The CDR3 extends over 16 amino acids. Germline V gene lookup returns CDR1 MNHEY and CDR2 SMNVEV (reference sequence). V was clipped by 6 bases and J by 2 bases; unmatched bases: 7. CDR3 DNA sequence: TGTGCCAGCAGATCTAAGGGACTAGCGGCCACAGATACGCAGTATTTT. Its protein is CASRSKGLAATDTQYF.

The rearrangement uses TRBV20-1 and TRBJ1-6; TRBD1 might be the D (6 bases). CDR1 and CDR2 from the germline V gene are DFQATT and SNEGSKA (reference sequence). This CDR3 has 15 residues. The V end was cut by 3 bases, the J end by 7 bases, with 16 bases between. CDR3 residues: CSASDRRKGNSPLHF. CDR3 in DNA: TGCAGTGCTAGTGACAGGCGCAAAGGAAATTCACCCCTCCACTTT.

The CDR3 sequence is CASSTGQGAKGDTEAFF. DNA for the CDR3: TGTGCCAGCAGCACGGGACAGGGGGCTAAGGGGGACACTGAAGCTTTCTTT. The chain is built from TRBV7-6 and TRBJ1-1, with 12 bases matching TRBD1. J lost 3 bases, V lost 5 bases, and 10 bases had no gene match. The germline V gene has CDR1 SGHVS and CDR2 FNYEAQ. CDR3 length equals 17 residues.

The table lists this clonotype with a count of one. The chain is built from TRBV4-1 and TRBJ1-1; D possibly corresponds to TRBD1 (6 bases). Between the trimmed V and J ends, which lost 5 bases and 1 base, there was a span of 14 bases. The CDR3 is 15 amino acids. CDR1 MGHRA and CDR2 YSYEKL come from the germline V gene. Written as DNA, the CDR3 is TGCGCCAGCAGCAACCATGGACAGCGGAACACTGAAGCTTTCTTT. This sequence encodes CASSNHGQRNTEAFF.

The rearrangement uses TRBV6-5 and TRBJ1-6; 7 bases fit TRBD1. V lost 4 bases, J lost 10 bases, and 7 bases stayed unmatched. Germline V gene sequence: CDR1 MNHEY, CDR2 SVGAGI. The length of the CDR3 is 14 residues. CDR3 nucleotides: TGTGCCAGCAGTTTTCGACAGGGCCGCTCACCCCTCCACTTT. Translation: CASSFRQGRSPLHF.

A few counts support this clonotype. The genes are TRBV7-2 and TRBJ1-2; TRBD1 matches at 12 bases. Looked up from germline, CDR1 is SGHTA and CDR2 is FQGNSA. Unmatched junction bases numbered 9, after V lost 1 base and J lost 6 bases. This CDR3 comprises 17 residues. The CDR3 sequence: CASSLGRSGQGAHGYTF. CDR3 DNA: TGTGCCAGCAGCTTAGGTCGTTCGGGACAGGGGGCGCATGGCTACACCTTC.

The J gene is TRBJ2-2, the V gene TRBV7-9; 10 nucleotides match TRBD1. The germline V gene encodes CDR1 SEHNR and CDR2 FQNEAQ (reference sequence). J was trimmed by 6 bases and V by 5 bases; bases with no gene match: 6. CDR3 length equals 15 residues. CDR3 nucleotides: TGTGCCAGCAGCCCGACAGGGGGCCTGGCCGGGGAGCTGTTTTTT. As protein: CASSPTGGLAGELFF. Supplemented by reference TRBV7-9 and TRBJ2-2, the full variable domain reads DTGVSQNPRHKITKRGQNVTFRCDPISEHNRLYWYRQTLGQGPEFLTYFQNEAQLEKSRLLSDRFSAERPKGSFSTLEIQRTEQGDSAMYLCASSPTGGLAGELFFGEGSRLTVL.

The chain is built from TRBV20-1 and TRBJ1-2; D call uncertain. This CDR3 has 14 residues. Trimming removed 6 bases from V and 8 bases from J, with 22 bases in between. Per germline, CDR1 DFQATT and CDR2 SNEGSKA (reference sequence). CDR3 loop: CSAQMRPELVGYTF. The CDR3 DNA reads TGCAGTGCCCAGATGAGGCCGGAGTTGGTGGGCTACACCTTC.

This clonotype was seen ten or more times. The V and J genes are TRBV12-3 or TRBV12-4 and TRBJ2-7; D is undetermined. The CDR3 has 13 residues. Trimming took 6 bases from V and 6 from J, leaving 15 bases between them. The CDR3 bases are TGTGCCAGCAGCCCCCGACGGGTAGGCGAGCAGTACTTC. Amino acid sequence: CASSPRRVGEQYF.

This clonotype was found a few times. The CDR3, as DNA: TGTGCCAGCAGCTCTTACGGGACAGGGAACTACGAGCAGTACTTC. It yields the protein CASSSYGTGNYEQYF. J is TRBJ2-7 and V is TRBV12-3 or TRBV12-4; 9 nucleotides line up with TRBD1. After removal of 6 bases from V and 3 bases from J, the junction contained 9 bases not matched to a gene. CDR3 length: 15 residues.